This entry lists 18 T cell receptor beta chains sequenced from one sample in a study of metastatic and nonmetastatic thyroid tumors. TCRdb re-analyzed the PCR reads through MiXCR. This table holds 30,000 to 50,000 clones, roughly 13% found once. Thyroid surgery was preceded by no treatment in any patient. The sample comprised blood. These receptors were collected from a female donor with papillary thyroid cancer or a benign thyroid nodule (not recorded which). Some clones in this sample may be carry-over from other donors' samples.

This clone was recorded at least ten times. The chain employs TRBV6-6 and TRBJ2-7, with D unresolved. CDR1 MNHNY and CDR2 SVGAGI come from the germline V gene (reference sequence). The length of the CDR3 is 13 residues. V lost 3 bases to trimming and J lost 1 base, with 7 bases between them. CDR3 region: CASSYSRSYEQYF. The CDR3, as DNA: TGTGCCAGCAGTTATTCCAGATCCTACGAGCAGTACTTC.

V gene TRBV5-6 combines with J gene TRBJ2-1; D unresolved. The CDR3 sequence is 12 residues long. The germline V gene has CDR1 SGHDT and CDR2 YYEEEE. Trimming shortened V by 3 bases and J by 7 bases, and 8 bases separated the two germline ends. The CDR3 here is CASSWGSNEQFF. The CDR3 nucleotides read TGTGCCAGCAGCTGGGGATCAAATGAGCAGTTCTTC.

This clone was counted at least ten times. The chain combines TRBV4-1 with TRBJ2-7; TRBD1 matches at 9 bases. The length of the CDR3 is 19 residues. Germline V gene sequence: CDR1 MGHRA, CDR2 YSYEKL. V gave up 2 bases and J gave up 3 bases; unmatched junction bases: 17. The CDR3 coding sequence is TGCGCCAGCAGCCAAAGGGAAGTCCCGGGACAGGGTAGGAGCTACGAGCAGTACTTC. Protein sequence: CASSQREVPGQGRSYEQYF.

In its sample, this clone was seen a few times. This may be a read error, as it is one base from a much larger clone. The V and J genes are TRBV14 and TRBJ2-3; perhaps TRBD1 as D (5 bases). Germline V gene data show CDR1 as SGHDN and CDR2 as FVKESK. The CDR3 covers 15 residues. The CDR3 DNA reads TGTGCCAGCAGCCAATATAGCAAGAGCACAGGTACGCAGTATTTT. It encodes CASSQYSKSTGTQYF.

This clone showed up many times. The chain is built from TRBV27 and TRBJ2-6; D is ambiguous. CDR1 and CDR2 from the germline V gene are MNHEY and SMNVEV (reference sequence). The CDR3 extends over 15 amino acids. V was shortened by 5 bases and J by 0 bases, with 8 bases between the two germline ends. The CDR3, as DNA: TGTGCCAGCAGTCCCATTATCTCTGGGGCCAACGTCCTGACTTTC. It specifies CASSPIISGANVLTF.

This clone appeared many times. The chain recombines TRBV6-4 with TRBJ1-2; D unresolved. Trimming removed 10 bases from V and 2 bases from J, with 20 bases in between. CDR3 length equals 15 residues. The germline V gene has CDR1 MRHNA and CDR2 SNTAGT. The chain's CDR3 is CATSREHHGNYGYTF. The CDR3 nucleotides are TGTGCCACTTCTCGGGAGCACCACGGGAACTATGGCTACACCTTC.

This clone has just a few counts. This chain connects TRBV6-2 or TRBV6-3 to TRBJ2-7; D may match TRBD1 or TRBD2 (7 bases each). Per the germline V gene, CDR1 is MNHEY and CDR2 is SVGEGT. The CDR3 covers 12 residues. In nucleotides, the CDR3 is TGTACCACCAGGGAGGGGGCGCGTGAGCAGTACTTC. The encoded protein is CTTREGAREQYF.

This clone was observed many times. The gene calls are TRBV4-1 and TRBJ2-7; a possible D gene is TRBD1 (6 bases). The V end lost 3 bases, the J end lost 1 base, and 13 bases lay between the germline ends. The CDR3 has 15 amino acids. Per the germline V gene, CDR1 is MGHRA and CDR2 is YSYEKL. Here the CDR3 DNA reads TGCGCCAGCAGCCACCCCGGGACACCTTCCTACGAGCAGTACTTC. This gives the protein CASSHPGTPSYEQYF.

At least ten counts were recorded for this clone. The genes are TRBV6-5 and TRBJ1-1, with 8 bases aligning to TRBD1. This CDR3 is built from 13 residues. The V gene's germline CDR1 is MNHEY and CDR2 SVGAGI. The V gene end was trimmed by 2 bases and the J gene end by 4 bases; junction bases not matched to a gene: 0. CDR3 amino acids: CASSYGQGTEAFF. CDR3 in DNA: TGTGCCAGCAGTTACGGACAGGGCACTGAAGCTTTCTTT.

The V call is TRBV28, the J call TRBJ1-2, with D possibly matching TRBD1 (6 bases). CDR3 length equals 14 residues. The V end was cut by 5 bases, the J end by 5 bases, with 15 bases between. Germline CDR1 MDHEN, CDR2 SYDVKM. The CDR3 DNA sequence: TGTGCCAGCAGTCCCCCGGCAGGGGTATATGGCTACACCTTC. Translation gives CASSPPAGVYGYTF.

A few counts support this clone. One end of the junction fails to match germline, which may point to a read error. The chain carries TRBV6-5 and TRBJ2-7, with D possibly matching TRBD2 (6 bases). The CDR3 covers 16 residues. Germline CDR1 MNHEY, CDR2 SVGAGI. The CDR3 nucleotides read TGTGCCAGCAGTCCACCCACGGGCCCCGTGGACTACGGGCAGTACTTC. This translates into CASSPPTGPVDYGQYF.

There are many counts of this clone. CDR3 in amino acids: CASSIEEGSWNTEAFF. The CDR3 bases are TGTGCCAGTAGTATAGAGGAAGGGAGTTGGAACACTGAAGCTTTCTTT. J is TRBJ1-1 and V is TRBV19, with D unclear. Trimming took 0 bases from V and 1 from J, leaving 12 bases between them. CDR3 length equals 16 residues. Germline CDR1 and CDR2: LNHDA and SQIVND (reference sequence).

This clone was detected ten times or more. CDR3 in amino acids: CASSPPRPPETQYF. CDR3 DNA: TGTGCCAGCTCACCACCGAGACCCCCAGAGACCCAGTACTTC. The J gene is TRBJ2-5, the V gene TRBV18; no clear D gene. V gave up 0 bases and J gave up 4 bases, with 9 bases separating them. Germline V lookup: CDR1 KGHSH, CDR2 LQKENI. The length of the CDR3 is 14 residues.

This clone is categorized as medium-sized. The J gene is TRBJ2-7, the V gene TRBV6-5; TRBD1 agrees at 8 bases. Germline CDR1 is MNHEY and CDR2 is SVGAGI. This CDR3 has 14 amino acids. With V trimmed by 2 bases and J by 5 bases, 5 bases remained unmatched. CDR3 nucleotide sequence: TGTGCCAGCAGTTACGGATCAGGGGGCCACGAGCAGTACTTC. Amino acid sequence: CASSYGSGGHEQYF.

This clone occurred many times. A read error may explain this, as a much larger clone is one base away. Within the sample, other DNA sequences also encode this same CDR3. The V call is TRBV7-2, the J call TRBJ1-3; no definite D call. CDR3 length equals 12 residues. CDR1 is SGHTA, CDR2 FQGNSA, per germline. The CDR3 is CASSLARDTIYF. The CDR3 DNA reads as TGTGCTAGCAGCTTAGCTCGTGACACCATATATTTT. Full variable domain (remainder filled in from reference TRBV7-2 and TRBJ1-3): GAGVSQSPSNKVTEKGKDVELRCDPISGHTALYWYRQSLGQGLEFLIYFQGNSAPDKSGLPSDRFSAERTGGSVSTLTIQRTQQEDSAVYLCASSLARDTIYFGEGSWLTVV.

The gene calls are TRBV28 and TRBJ2-1; 12 bases agree with TRBD2. The germline V gene encodes CDR1 MDHEN and CDR2 SYDVKM. Unmatched junction bases numbered 3, after V lost 5 bases and J lost 4 bases. The CDR3 length is 15 residues. For the CDR3, the DNA is TGTGCCAGCAGTCCGGGACTAGCGGGTTACAATGAGCAGTTCTTC. Its translation: CASSPGLAGYNEQFF.

This clone was picked up many times. The CDR3 nucleotides are TGTGCCAGTAGTATAGGACAGGGAGAGACCCAGTACTTC. Residues: CASSIGQGETQYF. The chain has TRBV19 and TRBJ2-5; 7 bases are shared with TRBD1. This CDR3 spans 13 amino acids. J was trimmed by 4 bases and V by 1 base; bases with no gene match: 0. CDR1 LNHDA and CDR2 SQIVND come from the germline V gene (reference sequence). The full variable domain, completed using reference TRBV19 and TRBJ2-5, is DGGITQSPKYLFRKEGQNVTLSCEQNLNHDAMYWYRQDPGQGLRLIYYSQIVNDFQKGDIAEGYSVSREKKESFPLTVTSAQKNPTAFYLCASSIGQGETQYFGPGTRLLVL.

Ten or more counts support this clone. The gene calls are TRBV4-1 and TRBJ1-2; D perhaps matches TRBD1 (6 bases). Trimming cost V 0 bases and J 4 bases, with 12 bases left between them. The CDR3 loop spans 15 amino acids. Per the germline V gene, CDR1 is MGHRA and CDR2 is YSYEKL. The CDR3 DNA follows: TGCGCCAGCAGCCAAGAAACAGGGCACCCCTATGGCTACACCTTC. Amino acids: CASSQETGHPYGYTF.